The T cell receptor beta chain described here comes from a study of blood T cells in healthy people across ages. This CDR3 has 13 residues. Looked up from germline, CDR1 is KGHSH and CDR2 is LQKENI. The use of a sample-barcoded 5' primer and a J-beta primer mix characterized a second PCR of about 6 to 12 cycles. One entry per CDR3 protein, called by TCRdb with MiXCR from the 5' RACE reads. Altogether around 870,000 distinct CDR3 sequences are present, 25% to 35% being singletons, with the ten largest covering roughly a sixth. Notes on this clonotype: Given a much more abundant clone one base away, this may be a read error.

This chain uses TRBV18 with TRBJ2-7; D is ambiguous. This receptor was obtained from an elderly woman in good health. Sequenced sample: blood. CDR3 sequence reads: CANSPRIVDPPYF. CDR3 DNA: TGTGCCAACTCACCTAGGATCGTCGACCCACCGTACTTC.